The clone carrying this T cell receptor beta chain was counted only a few times. Germline V gives CDR1 SGDLS, CDR2 YYNGEE. Trimming cost V 2 bases and J 6 bases, with 14 bases left between them. The CDR3 runs 14 residues. This sample is part of a study of spatial heterogeneity in lung cancer. Overall study: Among detected sequences, beta-chain ones consistently exceeded alpha-chain ones in number. Raw reads contained each unique TCR and UMI combination more than ten times on average.

TCRdb reanalysed the 5' RACE reads using MiXCR and keeps one entry per CDR3 protein. Counted here are 23,000 or so distinct CDR3 sequences, roughly 7% occurring once; the ten biggest clones make up roughly an eighth. The sample's time point: sample taken at primary tumor resection. Unsorted whole RNA of tumor, nontumor lung or frozen PBMC was sequenced. Sequences were derived from PBMCs, sampled at surgery. The source of this sequence is a male donor with early-stage non-small cell lung cancer. This chain uses TRBV9 with TRBJ1-1; no clear D. The DNA for the CDR3 is TGTGCCAGCAGCGTTTTAACTCTTCTCCCTGAAGCTTTCTTT. This translates into CASSVLTLLPEAFF.